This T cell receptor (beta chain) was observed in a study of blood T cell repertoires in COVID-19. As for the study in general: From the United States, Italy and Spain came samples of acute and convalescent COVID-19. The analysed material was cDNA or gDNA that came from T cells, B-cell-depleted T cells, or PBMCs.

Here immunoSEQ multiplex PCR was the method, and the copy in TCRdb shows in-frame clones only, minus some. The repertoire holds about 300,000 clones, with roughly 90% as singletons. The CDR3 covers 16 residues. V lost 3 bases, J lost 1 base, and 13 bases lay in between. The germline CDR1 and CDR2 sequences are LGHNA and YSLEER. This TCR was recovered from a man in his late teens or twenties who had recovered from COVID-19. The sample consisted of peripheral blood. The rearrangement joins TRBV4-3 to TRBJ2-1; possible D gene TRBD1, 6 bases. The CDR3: CASSQNYRASYNEQFF. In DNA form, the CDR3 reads TGCGCCAGCAGCCAGAACTACAGGGCGTCCTACAATGAGCAGTTCTTC.